The following is a T cell receptor (beta chain) sequence with its context. Its antigen is undetermined. This entry is derived from a study of shared clonotypes between healthy human individuals. Study-wide context: The composition of the donors was a couple of women and a few men aged 18 to 49.

Overall study findings and caveats: Even with large depth, rarefaction showed that sorted-subset sequencing was incomplete. Donors were few, which limited the genetic and exposure-history diversity represented.

Measured with immunoSEQ multiplex PCR; TCRdb has only the in-frame clones, and not every one. The data contain 2 million to 2.5 million clones, roughly 95% of them seen just once; the ten biggest clones take up approximately 0.13%. Germline CDR1 reads SNHLY; CDR2 reads FYNNEI. Trimming removed 1 base from V and 7 bases from J, with 14 bases in between. The CDR3 consists of 15 residues. Source material: naive CD4+ T cells sorted from blood. Subset given: CD45RA+ positively selected. The chain has TRBV2 and TRBJ2-1; either TRBD1 or TRBD2 may supply D (5 bases each). The source is a man in his late teens or twenties in good health. CDR3 nucleotide sequence: TGTGCCAGCAGTGAAGTGAGACGGGGCCTAAATGAGCAGTTCTTC. Encoded protein: CASSEVRRGLNEQFF.